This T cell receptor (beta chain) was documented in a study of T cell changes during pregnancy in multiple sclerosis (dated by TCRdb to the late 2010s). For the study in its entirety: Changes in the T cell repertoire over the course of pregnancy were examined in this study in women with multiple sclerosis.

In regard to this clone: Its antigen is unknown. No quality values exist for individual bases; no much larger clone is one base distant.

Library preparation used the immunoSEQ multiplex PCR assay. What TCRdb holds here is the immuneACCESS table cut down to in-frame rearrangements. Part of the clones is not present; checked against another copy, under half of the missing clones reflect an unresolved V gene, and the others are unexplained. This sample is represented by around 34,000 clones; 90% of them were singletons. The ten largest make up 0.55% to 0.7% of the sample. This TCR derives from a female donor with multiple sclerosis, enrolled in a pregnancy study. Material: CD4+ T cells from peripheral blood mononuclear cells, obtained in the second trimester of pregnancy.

The sequenced DNA is TGTGCCAGCACCCTACGGGAGGAACTGTTCTTC. Its amino acids are CASTLREELFF. The V and J genes are TRBV7-2 and TRBJ2-1, and TRBD2 matches 7 of the central bases. Here V drops 7 bases and J drops 15 bases, and the junction holds 9 bases not matched to any gene. CDR1 SGHTA and CDR2 FQGNSA were looked up in the germline V gene. The CDR3 spans 11 residues, from the cysteine through the phenylalanine. This entry keeps only the CDR3 DNA: 33 bases, framed from base 1.